The present T cell receptor (beta chain) was sequenced within a study of early T cells in non-severe SARS-CoV-2 infection. For the study at large: Chains were unpaired, as sequencing was done on bulk RNA from unsorted whole blood.

General observations from the study: Sequences matched to VDJdb favored anti-spike CD8 responses, while private and CD4 specificities were missed.

Many counts were recorded for this clonotype. Its specificity is not known. CDR3 size: 16 residues. Germline V gene lookup returns CDR1 SGHTA and CDR2 FQGNSA. Trimming shortened V by 3 bases and J by 3 bases, and 18 bases separated the two germline ends. Unique molecular identifiers tagged individual cDNA molecules. TCRdb re-derived calls from the 5' RACE reads in MiXCR, one entry per CDR3 protein. The data show some 77,000 distinct CDR3 sequences, with 8.5% to 10% seen just once and more than 4.5% held by the top ten. The clonotype originates from an adult who was a healthcare worker with PCR-confirmed SARS-CoV-2 infection or an uninfected control (not recorded which). The sequencing input was whole blood. The rearrangement joins TRBV7-2 to TRBJ2-7; D may be TRBD2 (5 bases). Here the CDR3 reads CASSLVFGGAIYEQYF. As DNA, the CDR3 is TGTGCCAGCAGCTTGGTGTTTGGAGGCGCTATCTACGAGCAGTACTTC.